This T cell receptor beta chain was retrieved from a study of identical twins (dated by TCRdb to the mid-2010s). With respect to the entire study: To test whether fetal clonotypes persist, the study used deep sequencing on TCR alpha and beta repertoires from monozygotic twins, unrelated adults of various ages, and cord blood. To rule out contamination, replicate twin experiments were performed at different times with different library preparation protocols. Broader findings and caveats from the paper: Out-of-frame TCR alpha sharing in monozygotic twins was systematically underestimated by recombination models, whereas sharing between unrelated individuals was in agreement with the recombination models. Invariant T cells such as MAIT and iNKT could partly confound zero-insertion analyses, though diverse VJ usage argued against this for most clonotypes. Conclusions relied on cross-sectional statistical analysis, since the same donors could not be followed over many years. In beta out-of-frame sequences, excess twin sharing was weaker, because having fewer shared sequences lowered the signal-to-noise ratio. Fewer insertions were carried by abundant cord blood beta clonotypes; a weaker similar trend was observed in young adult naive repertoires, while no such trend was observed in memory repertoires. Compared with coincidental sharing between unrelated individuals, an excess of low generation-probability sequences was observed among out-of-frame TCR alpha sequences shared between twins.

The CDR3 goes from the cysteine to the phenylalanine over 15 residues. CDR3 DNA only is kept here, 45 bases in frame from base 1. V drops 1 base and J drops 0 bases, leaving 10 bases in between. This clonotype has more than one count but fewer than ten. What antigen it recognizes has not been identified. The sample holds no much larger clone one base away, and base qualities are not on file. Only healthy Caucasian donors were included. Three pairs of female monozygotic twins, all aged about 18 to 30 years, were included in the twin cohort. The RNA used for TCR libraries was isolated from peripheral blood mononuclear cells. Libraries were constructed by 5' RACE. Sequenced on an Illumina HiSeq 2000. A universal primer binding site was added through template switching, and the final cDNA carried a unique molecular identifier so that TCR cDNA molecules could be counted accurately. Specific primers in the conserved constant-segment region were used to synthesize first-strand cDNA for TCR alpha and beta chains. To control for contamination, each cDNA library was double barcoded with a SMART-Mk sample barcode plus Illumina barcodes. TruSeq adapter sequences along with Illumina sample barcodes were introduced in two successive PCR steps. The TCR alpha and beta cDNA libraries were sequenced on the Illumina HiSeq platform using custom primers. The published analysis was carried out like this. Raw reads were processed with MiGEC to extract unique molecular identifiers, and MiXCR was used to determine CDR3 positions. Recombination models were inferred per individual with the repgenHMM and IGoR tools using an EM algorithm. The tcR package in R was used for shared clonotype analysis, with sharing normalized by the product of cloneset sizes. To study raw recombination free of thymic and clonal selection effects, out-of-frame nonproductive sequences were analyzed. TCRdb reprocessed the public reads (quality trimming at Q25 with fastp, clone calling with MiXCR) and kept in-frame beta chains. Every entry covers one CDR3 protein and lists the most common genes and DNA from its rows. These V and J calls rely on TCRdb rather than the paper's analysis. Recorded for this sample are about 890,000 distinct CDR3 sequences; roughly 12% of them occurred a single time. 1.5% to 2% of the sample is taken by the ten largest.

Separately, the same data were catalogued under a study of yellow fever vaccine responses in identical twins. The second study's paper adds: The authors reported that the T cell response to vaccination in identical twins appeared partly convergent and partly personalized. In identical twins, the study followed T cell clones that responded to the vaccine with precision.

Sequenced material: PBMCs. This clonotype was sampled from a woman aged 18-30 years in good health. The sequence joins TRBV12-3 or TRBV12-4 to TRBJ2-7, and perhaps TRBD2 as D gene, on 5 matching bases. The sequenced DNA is TGTGCCAGCAGTTTAGGACGGGGTAGCTCCTACGAGCAGTACTTC. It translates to CASSLGRGSSYEQYF.